The T cell receptor beta chain under discussion was sequenced for a study of blood T cell repertoires in COVID-19. Study details: T cells, B-cell-depleted T cells, or PBMCs supplied cDNA or gDNA.

The germline V gene has CDR1 LGHDT and CDR2 YNNKEL (reference sequence). J lost 6 bases, V lost 4 bases, and 5 bases had no gene match. CDR3 size: 14 residues. Produced via immunoSEQ multiplex PCR; TCRdb's table is partial and in-frame only. The sample yields 200,000 to 300,000 clones, approximately 83% seen once. The sequencing input was peripheral blood. This sequence joins TRBV3-1 (or the pseudogene TRBV3-2) and TRBJ1-4; 7 bases are shared with TRBD1. This sequence was found in a woman aged 80 or over with acute or convalescent COVID-19. In nucleotides, the CDR3 is TGTGCCAGCAGCCCCCGACAGGGTTATGAAAAACTGTTTTTT. This encodes CASSPRQGYEKLFF.